Listed here are 26 T cell receptor beta chains from one sample, sequenced in a study of blood T cell repertoires in COVID-19. Generated by immunoSEQ multiplex PCR, the TCRdb table keeps only in-frame clones and is missing some. The sample has around 310,000 clones, under 90% seen once. The sequencing sample was made of PBMCs or T cells enriched from blood (not recorded which). The receptor set was obtained from a young woman who had recovered from COVID-19.

The chain links TRBV18 to TRBJ2-7, with a weak D call TRBD2 (5 bases). The CDR3 contains 17 residues. The germline CDR1 and CDR2 sequences are KGHSH and LQKENI. Trimming removed 3 bases from V and 4 bases from J, with 22 bases in between. The CDR3 loop reads CASSPDIRSIAQYEQYF. The CDR3 DNA follows: TGTGCCAGCTCACCGGATATTCGGTCCATAGCGCAATACGAGCAGTACTTC. Complete variable domain (other parts from reference TRBV18 and TRBJ2-7): NAGVMQNPRHLVRRRGQEARLRCSPMKGHSHVYWYRQLPEEGLKFMVYLQKENIIDESGMPKERFSAEFPKEGPSILRIQQVVRGDSAAYFCASSPDIRSIAQYEQYFGPGTRLTVT.

This chain connects TRBV11-3 to TRBJ2-1; 10 bases align to TRBD2. The germline V gene encodes CDR1 SGHNT and CDR2 YENEEA. V shed 0 bases and J 4 bases; nucleotides not matched to a gene: 6. The CDR3 contains 17 residues. The CDR3 protein is CASSLEGLAAPYNEQFF. In DNA form, the CDR3 reads TGTGCCAGCAGCTTAGAAGGACTAGCGGCTCCTTACAATGAGCAGTTCTTC.

This clone came up once. V and J are TRBV11-2 and TRBJ2-3, with TRBD2 matching over 7 bases. V lost 2 bases, J lost 8 bases, and 4 bases stayed unmatched. CDR1 is SGHAT and CDR2 is FQNNGV in the germline V gene. The CDR3 loop spans 13 amino acids. The CDR3 region is CASSLYSGVTQYF. In DNA, the CDR3 is TGTGCCAGCAGCTTATACAGCGGGGTTACGCAGTATTTT.

The rearrangement links TRBV27 to TRBJ1-5; D call uncertain. Looked up from germline, CDR1 is MNHEY and CDR2 is SMNVEV (reference sequence). V dropped 2 bases and J dropped 7 bases, with 9 bases sitting between them. The CDR3 contains 13 residues. The CDR3: CASSLRGSQPQHF. The CDR3 DNA follows: TGTGCCAGCAGTTTAAGAGGGTCGCAGCCCCAGCATTTT.

The chain is built from TRBV28 and TRBJ2-7, with 7 bases matching TRBD1. This CDR3 is built from 14 residues. The ends lost 8 bases at V and 3 bases at J; junction bases unmatched: 10. The V gene's germline CDR1 is MDHEN and CDR2 SYDVKM. CDR3 DNA sequence: TGTGCCAGCCTCCGACAGGGTCCCCTCTACGAGCAGTACTTC. This encodes CASLRQGPLYEQYF.

This sequence joins TRBV7-6 and TRBJ2-7, with a weak D call TRBD2 (6 bases). CDR3 length: 17 amino acids. Trimming removed 0 bases from V and 3 bases from J, with 18 bases in between. The germline V gene has CDR1 SGHVS and CDR2 FNYEAQ. The CDR3: CASSLALSLVGGYEQYF. Here the CDR3 DNA reads TGTGCCAGCAGCTTAGCCTTATCACTAGTCGGGGGCTACGAGCAGTACTTC.

The chain uses TRBV6-5 and TRBJ2-5; 8 positions agree with TRBD2. The CDR3 has 16 amino acids. The germline CDR1 and CDR2 sequences are MNHEY and SVGAGI. Trimming cost V 2 bases and J 0 bases; bases outside gene matches: 5. The CDR3 here is CASSYGVLADQETQYF. CDR3 nucleotides: TGTGCCAGCAGTTACGGTGTACTAGCGGACCAAGAGACCCAGTACTTC.

This clone was seen a single time. The chain links TRBV9 to TRBJ1-1; D call uncertain. Germline V gives CDR1 SGDLS, CDR2 YYNGEE. The CDR3 has 14 residues. Trimming took off 5 bases at V and 4 bases at J, with 15 bases between the two ends. As DNA, the CDR3 is TGTGCCAGCAGGGCAATATCGCCCTCCACTGAAGCTTTCTTT. It translates to CASRAISPSTEAFF.

The V gene is TRBV6-2 or TRBV6-3, the J gene TRBJ2-2; D is uncertain. The length of the CDR3 is 16 residues. With 4 bases removed from V and 0 bases from J, the gap between germline ends came to 12 bases. CDR1 and CDR2 (germline): MNHEY, SVGEGT. The DNA for the CDR3 is TGTGCCAGCAGTTCCGCCCTCGCGTCGAACACCGGGGAGCTGTTTTTT. This gives the protein CASSSALASNTGELFF.

V usage is TRBV3-1 (or the pseudogene TRBV3-2) and J usage is TRBJ1-2; 9 nucleotides agree with TRBD1. CDR1 is LGHDT, CDR2 YNNKEL, per germline (reference sequence). Unmatched junction bases numbered 10, after V lost 5 bases and J lost 6 bases. The CDR3 runs to 15 residues. CDR3 in amino acids: CASSEAGTGIHGYTF. The CDR3 coding sequence is TGTGCCAGCAGCGAAGCCGGGACAGGGATCCATGGCTACACCTTC.

This clone appeared once. The V gene is TRBV16, the J gene TRBJ2-7; the match to TRBD1 covers 8 bases. Germline CDR1 is KGHSY and CDR2 is FQNENV. J was trimmed by 6 bases and V by 2 bases; bases with no gene match: 18. This CDR3 has 18 amino acids. The CDR3 sequence is CASSQTNPDRAKLSEQYF. In DNA, the CDR3 is TGTGCCAGCAGCCAAACAAACCCGGACAGGGCTAAGCTAAGCGAGCAGTACTTC.

This clone appeared a few times. The chain employs TRBV2 and TRBJ1-1, with a weak D call TRBD1 (5 bases). V lost 6 bases and J 3 bases, leaving 11 bases between the germline ends. CDR1 is SNHLY and CDR2 is FYNNEI in the germline V gene. The CDR3 is 13 residues long. CDR3 amino acids: CASRTTGDTEAFF. The CDR3 nucleotides read TGTGCCAGCAGGACAACAGGTGACACTGAAGCTTTCTTT.

The chain employs TRBV5-3 and TRBJ2-6; the D gene is possibly TRBD2 (6 bases). TRBV5-3 is an open reading frame, and its role is uncertain. Trimming pared 1 base from V and 2 bases from J, leaving 16 bases between. CDR3 length: 18 residues. CDR3 protein: CARSLKVGGIPGANVLTF. The CDR3 region has the DNA TGTGCCAGAAGCTTGAAGGTGGGGGGAATCCCTGGGGCCAACGTCCTGACTTTC.

The V and J genes are TRBV9 and TRBJ1-4; 7 bases match TRBD1. The CDR3 totals 14 residues. Germline CDR1 and CDR2: SGDLS and YYNGEE. Trimming at V came to 3 bases and at J to 7 bases, leaving 6 bases not matched to a gene. The CDR3: CASSDNSGGEKLFF. CDR3 in DNA: TGTGCCAGCAGCGACAACTCAGGGGGTGAAAAACTGTTTTTT.

The chain combines TRBV19 with TRBJ1-2; the D gene is possibly TRBD1 (6 bases). Looked up from germline, CDR1 is LNHDA and CDR2 is SQIVND (reference sequence). The CDR3 extends over 14 amino acids. Between the trimmed V and J ends, which lost 1 base and 5 bases, there was a span of 11 bases. DNA of the CDR3: TGTGCCAGTAGTATAGCCGGACAGTTATATGGCTACACCTTC. It specifies CASSIAGQLYGYTF.

V gene TRBV27 combines with J gene TRBJ2-5; weak D call: TRBD2 (6 bases). Germline CDR1 is MNHEY and CDR2 is SMNVEV (reference sequence). The CDR3 sequence is 14 residues long. V gave up 7 bases and J gave up 2 bases, with 14 bases separating them. CDR3 nucleotide sequence: TGTGCCAGCACCCAACCCGGGAGACAAGAGACCCAGTACTTC. Translated: CASTQPGRQETQYF.

The rearrangement joins TRBV15 to TRBJ2-3; 11 bases agree with TRBD2. Germline values: CDR1 LNHNV, CDR2 YYDKDF (reference sequence). CDR3 size: 17 residues. Trimming at V came to 3 bases and at J to 2 bases, leaving 7 bases not matched to a gene. The CDR3 DNA reads as TGTGCCACCAGCAGCTCTACTAGCGGGAGTGACACAGATACGCAGTATTTT. Its protein product is CATSSSTSGSDTDTQYF.

The chain links TRBV4-2 to TRBJ1-4, with 12 bases aligning to TRBD1. Germline loops: CDR1 LGHNA, CDR2 YNFKEQ. CDR3 length equals 17 residues. V gave up 2 bases and J gave up 7 bases; unmatched junction bases: 8. CDR3 loop: CASSQQRDRGLGEKLFF. Written as DNA, the CDR3 is TGTGCCAGCAGCCAACAAAGGGACAGGGGGCTAGGTGAAAAACTGTTTTTT.

Only one count was recorded for this clone. This chain connects TRBV2 to TRBJ2-3; D is perhaps TRBD1 (5 bases). The CDR3 totals 15 residues. V shed 3 bases and J shed 0 bases, with 10 bases lying between them. Germline V gene sequence: CDR1 SNHLY, CDR2 FYNNEI. This CDR3 reads CASSDRADSTDTQYF. The CDR3 DNA is TGTGCCAGCAGTGACAGGGCCGATAGCACAGATACGCAGTATTTT.

J is TRBJ2-1 and V is TRBV4-1, with TRBD2 matching 9 bases. V lost 0 bases, J lost 6 bases, and 6 bases stayed unmatched. CDR3 length: 16 amino acids. Germline lookup yields CDR1 MGHRA and CDR2 YSYEKL. This chain's CDR3 is CASSQDISGSPNEQFF. As DNA, the CDR3 is TGCGCCAGCAGCCAAGATATTAGCGGGAGTCCCAATGAGCAGTTCTTC.

The J gene is TRBJ2-1, the V gene TRBV7-2, with 7 bases that match TRBD1. The ends lost 5 bases at V and 7 bases at J; junction bases unmatched: 2. CDR3 length: 12 amino acids. Germline V gene lookup returns CDR1 SGHTA and CDR2 FQGNSA. The CDR3 coding sequence is TGTGCCAGCAGCCTGACAGGGAATGAGCAGTTCTTC. Translating it yields CASSLTGNEQFF.

This chain connects TRBV7-2 to TRBJ2-5; 9 bases map to TRBD2. This CDR3 contains 17 residues. Looked up from germline, CDR1 is SGHTA and CDR2 is FQGNSA. Germline trimming cut 5 bases from V and 1 base from J; bases unmatched to any gene: 11. CDR3 residues: CASSTLGVAGAQETQYF. The CDR3 region has the DNA TGTGCCAGCAGCACCCTCGGGGTAGCGGGGGCCCAAGAGACCCAGTACTTC.

This clone was seen just once. The chain recombines TRBV6-4 with TRBJ2-1; 8 bases agree with TRBD2. In germline, CDR1 is MRHNA, CDR2 SNTAGT. The CDR3 is 17 residues long. V was clipped by 3 bases and J by 0 bases; unmatched bases: 7. The CDR3 DNA reads TGTGCCAGCAGTGAATCTTTAGCGGGAAGCTCCTACAATGAGCAGTTCTTC. Amino acids: CASSESLAGSSYNEQFF.

This chain uses TRBV9 with TRBJ1-4, with 9 positions matching TRBD1. V shed 3 bases and J 8 bases; nucleotides not matched to a gene: 8. The V gene's germline CDR1 is SGDLS and CDR2 YYNGEE. CDR3 length: 15 residues. CDR3 sequence (DNA): TGTGCCAGCAGCGGTACCGGGACAGGGTACGAAAAACTGTTTTTT. Its translation: CASSGTGTGYEKLFF.

The V gene is TRBV7-8, the J gene TRBJ2-5; 8 nucleotides agree with TRBD2. Looked up from germline, CDR1 is SGHVS and CDR2 is FQNEAQ. The CDR3 runs to 17 residues. The V and J ends lost 1 base and 5 bases, in that order; junction bases with no gene match: 12. The CDR3 spells CASSLGRREGGFETQYF. CDR3 DNA sequence: TGTGCCAGCAGCTTAGGTCGACGGGAGGGGGGGTTTGAGACCCAGTACTTC.

This chain uses TRBV6-5 with TRBJ1-1; TRBD1 is a possible D gene (5 bases). The CDR3 sequence is 13 residues long. V dropped 6 bases and J dropped 3 bases, with 11 bases sitting between them. Germline CDR1 is MNHEY and CDR2 is SVGAGI. CDR3 protein: CASSTTGDTEAFF. CDR3 DNA: TGTGCCAGCAGCACCACAGGAGACACTGAAGCTTTCTTT.